Listed here is a single TCR beta chain. This clone came up a few times. The antigen it binds to is not known. No per-base quality is available; no much larger clone lies one base away. This sample is part of a study of T cell responses to AZD1222 COVID-19 vaccine (dated by TCRdb to the early 2020s). Regarding the research as a whole: A total of around 240 trial participants underwent TCR sequencing, of whom nearly 210 received two doses of AZD1222 and about 25 received two doses of the MenACWY control vaccine. Trial participants were enrolled into age subgroups of 18-55, 56-69 and 70-plus years, which contained about 160, 30 and 59 TCR-sequenced participants, respectively. The full study reports these points: No day 14 peak-response samples were available, so repertoires were characterized only after the peak T cell response. Reportedly, close to half of the unique spike-specific TCRs recognized epitopes lying outside the regions that are mutated in the B.1.351 and B.1.1.7 variants. Conclusions about previously exposed vaccinees were limited because only six AZD1222 recipients were SARS-CoV-2 seropositive at baseline. Participants were mostly white British, with more females than males. The authors suggested clonal diversity may have been underestimated. In the small 56-69-year group, the increase in depth fell short of significance, most likely because of low power. After two AZD1222 doses, both the breadth and the depth of spike-specific TCRs were significantly higher than at day 0 and than in MenACWY recipients. The whole spike protein was spanned by vaccine-associated CD4 TCRs, and dominant responses were seen in regions 160-218 and 743-854.

The CDR3 regions of human TCRbeta chains were analyzed by immunosequencing. The authors processed their data as follows. TCRs in the repertoires were compared against a reference library of SARS-CoV-2-specific TCRs that had been generated with the MIRA antigen-specificity platform. Breadth was defined as the fraction of unique TCRs that were SARS-CoV-2-associated. Depth was defined as the fraction of total T cells that were SARS-CoV-2-associated. Using the MIRA data, each spike-specific TCR was assigned both to the spike region to which the TCR was reactive and to a CD4 or CD8 class. Log10-transformed breadth and depth values were compared by one-way ANOVA with Sidak's multiple comparisons tests. This immuneACCESS table, as held by TCRdb, lists in-frame sequences with V and J called but not all clones. Of the missing ones, under half trace to an unresolved V gene in checked studies; the others have no known cause. The V and J calls and clone size were taken over from that table, and D and trimming were inferred from the DNA. Present in this sample are around 150,000 clones, approximately 90% of which were seen just once. Of the sample, 1% to 1.5% falls within the top ten clones.

The sample's time point label, decoded: about 28 days (+/-7) after the second vaccine dose. AZD1222 recipients whose second dose came at about 4 weeks and those whose second dose came at about 12 weeks were combined into one group, since spike-specific TCR depth and breadth did not differ between the two schedules. Vaccinee samples came from UK trials COV001 and COV002, including a single-blind randomized controlled phase 2/3 trial of AZD1222 (ChAdOx1 nCoV-19) in healthy adults. For TCRbeta chain sequencing, PBMC samples were collected from trial participants at day 0 and at day 28 after the second dose. CDR3 length: 14 amino acids, cysteine to phenylalanine. CDR3 DNA only is kept here, 42 bases in frame from base 1. Via the germline V gene, CDR1 is MNHEY and CDR2 SVGAGI. The junction carries 15 bases between V and J, which are trimmed by 4 bases and 5 bases respectively.

Rearrangement joined TRBV6-5 to TRBJ2-7, with a weak D call of TRBD2 (6 bases match). The material was peripheral blood, obtained 28 days after the second AZD1222 dose. The source of this sequence is an adult who received the AZD1222 COVID-19 vaccine. The CDR3 region has the sequence CASSLGTVRDEQYF. The DNA sequence follows: TGTGCCAGCAGTTTAGGGACTGTAAGAGACGAGCAGTACTTC.